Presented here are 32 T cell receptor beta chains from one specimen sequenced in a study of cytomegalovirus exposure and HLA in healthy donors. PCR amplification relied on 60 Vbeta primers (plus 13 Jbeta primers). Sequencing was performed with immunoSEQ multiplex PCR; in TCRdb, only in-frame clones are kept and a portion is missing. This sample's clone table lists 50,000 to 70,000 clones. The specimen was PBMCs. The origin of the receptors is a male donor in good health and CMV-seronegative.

CDR3 amino acids: CASSDEGTGSGREQFF. The CDR3 region has the DNA TGTGCCAGCAGTGACGAAGGGACAGGGTCGGGACGGGAGCAGTTCTTC. The V and J genes are TRBV6-1 and TRBJ2-1; 9 nucleotides line up with TRBD1. Trimming at V came to 3 bases and at J to 10 bases, leaving 13 bases not matched to a gene. This CDR3 is 16 amino acids long. CDR1 and CDR2 from the germline V gene are MNHNS and SASEGT.

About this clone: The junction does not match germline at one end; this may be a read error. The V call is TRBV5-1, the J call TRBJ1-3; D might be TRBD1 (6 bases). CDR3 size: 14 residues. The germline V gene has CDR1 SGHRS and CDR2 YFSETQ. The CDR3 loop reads CASSSSGDGNNIYF. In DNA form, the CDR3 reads TGCGCCAGCAGCTCGTCAGGGGACGGAAACAACATATATTTT. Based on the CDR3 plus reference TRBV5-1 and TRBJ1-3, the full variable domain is KAGVTQTPRYLIKTRGQQVTLSCSPISGHRSVSWYQQTPGQGLQFLFEYFSETQRNKGNFPGRFSGRQFSNSRSEMNVSTLELGDSALYLCASSSSGDGNNIYFGEGSWLTVV.

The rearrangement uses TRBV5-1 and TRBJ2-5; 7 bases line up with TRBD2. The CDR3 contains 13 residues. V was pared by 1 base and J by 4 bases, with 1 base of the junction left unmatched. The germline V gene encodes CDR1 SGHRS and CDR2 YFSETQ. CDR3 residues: CASSLSGGETQYF. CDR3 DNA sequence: TGCGCCAGCAGCTTGTCGGGGGGAGAGACCCAGTACTTC.

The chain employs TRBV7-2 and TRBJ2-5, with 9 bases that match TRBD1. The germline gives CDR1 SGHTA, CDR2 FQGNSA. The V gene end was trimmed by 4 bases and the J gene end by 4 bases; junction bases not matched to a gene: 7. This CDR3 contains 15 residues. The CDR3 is CASSWTRDRAETQYF. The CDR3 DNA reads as TGTGCCAGCAGCTGGACCCGGGACAGGGCAGAGACCCAGTACTTC.

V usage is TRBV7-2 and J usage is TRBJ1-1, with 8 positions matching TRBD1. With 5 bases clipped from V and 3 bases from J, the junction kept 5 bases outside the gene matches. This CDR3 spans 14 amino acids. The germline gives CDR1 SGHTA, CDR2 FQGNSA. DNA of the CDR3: TGTGCCAGCAGCACCTGGACAGGGTACACTGAAGCTTTCTTT. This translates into CASSTWTGYTEAFF. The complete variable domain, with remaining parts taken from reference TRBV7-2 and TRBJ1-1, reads GAGVSQSPSNKVTEKGKDVELRCDPISGHTALYWYRQSLGQGLEFLIYFQGNSAPDKSGLPSDRFSAERTGGSVSTLTIQRTQQEDSAVYLCASSTWTGYTEAFFGQGTRLTVV.

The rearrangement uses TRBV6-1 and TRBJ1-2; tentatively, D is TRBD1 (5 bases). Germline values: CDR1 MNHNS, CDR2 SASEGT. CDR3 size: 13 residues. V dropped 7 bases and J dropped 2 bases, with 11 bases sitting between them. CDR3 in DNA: TGTGCCAGCACCATGGACATGAACTATGGCTACACCTTC. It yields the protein CASTMDMNYGYTF.

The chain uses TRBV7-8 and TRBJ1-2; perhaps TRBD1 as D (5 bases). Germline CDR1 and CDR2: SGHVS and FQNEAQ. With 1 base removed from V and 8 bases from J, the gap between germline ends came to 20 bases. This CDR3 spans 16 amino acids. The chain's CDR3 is CASSLVSHPGDEGYTF. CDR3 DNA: TGTGCCAGCAGCTTAGTATCCCATCCGGGGGACGAAGGCTACACCTTC. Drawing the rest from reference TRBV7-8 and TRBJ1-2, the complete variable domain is GAGVSQSPRYKVAKRGQDVALRCDPISGHVSLFWYQQALGQGPEFLTYFQNEAQLDKSGLPSDRFFAERPEGSVSTLKIQRTQQEDSAVYLCASSLVSHPGDEGYTFGSGTRLTVV.

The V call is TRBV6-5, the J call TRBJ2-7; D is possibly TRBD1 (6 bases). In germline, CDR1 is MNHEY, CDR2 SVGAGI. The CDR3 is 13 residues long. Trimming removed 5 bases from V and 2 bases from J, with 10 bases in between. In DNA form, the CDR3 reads TGTGCCAGCAGTCGCACAGGGACCTACGAGCAGTACTTC. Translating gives CASSRTGTYEQYF.

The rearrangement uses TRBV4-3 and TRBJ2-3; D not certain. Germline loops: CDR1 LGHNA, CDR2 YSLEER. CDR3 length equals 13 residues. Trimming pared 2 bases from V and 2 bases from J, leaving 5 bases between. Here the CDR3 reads CASSQSPTDTQYF. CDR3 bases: TGCGCCAGCAGCCAAAGCCCCACAGATACGCAGTATTTT.

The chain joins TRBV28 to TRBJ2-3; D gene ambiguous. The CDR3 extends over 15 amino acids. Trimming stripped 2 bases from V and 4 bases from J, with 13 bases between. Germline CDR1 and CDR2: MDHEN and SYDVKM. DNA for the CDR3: TGTGCCAGCAGTTTAAGATTGGGCAGAGCAGATACGCAGTATTTT. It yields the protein CASSLRLGRADTQYF.

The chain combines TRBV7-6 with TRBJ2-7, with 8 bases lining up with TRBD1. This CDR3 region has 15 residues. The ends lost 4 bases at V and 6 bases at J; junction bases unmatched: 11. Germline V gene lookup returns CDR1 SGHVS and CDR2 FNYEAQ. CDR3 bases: TGTGCCAGCAGCTCAAGTTCCGGGACAGGTTCCGAGCAGTACTTC. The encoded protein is CASSSSSGTGSEQYF.

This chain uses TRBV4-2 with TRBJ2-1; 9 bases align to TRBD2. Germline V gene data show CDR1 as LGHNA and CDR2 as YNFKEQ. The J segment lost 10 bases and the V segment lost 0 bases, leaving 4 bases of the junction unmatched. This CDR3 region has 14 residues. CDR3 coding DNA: TGTGCCAGCAGCCAAGATTTCCTAGCGGGAGAGCAGTTCTTC. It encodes CASSQDFLAGEQFF.

The CDR3 DNA sequence: TGTGCCAGCAGCTCTATTACAGGGGTCTCTGGAAACACCATATATTTT. It specifies CASSSITGVSGNTIYF. The rearrangement joins TRBV7-2 to TRBJ1-3, with 7 positions matching TRBD1. The CDR3 sequence is 16 residues long. V shed 4 bases, J shed 0 bases, and the junction held 6 bases outside the gene matches. Per the germline V gene, CDR1 is SGHTA and CDR2 is FQGNSA.

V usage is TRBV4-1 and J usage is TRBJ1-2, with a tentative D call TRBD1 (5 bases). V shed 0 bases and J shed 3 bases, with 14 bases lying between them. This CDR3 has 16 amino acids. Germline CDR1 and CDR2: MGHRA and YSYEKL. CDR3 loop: CASSQELGRGDYGYTF. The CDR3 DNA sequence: TGCGCCAGCAGCCAAGAGCTCGGTCGGGGGGACTATGGCTACACCTTC.

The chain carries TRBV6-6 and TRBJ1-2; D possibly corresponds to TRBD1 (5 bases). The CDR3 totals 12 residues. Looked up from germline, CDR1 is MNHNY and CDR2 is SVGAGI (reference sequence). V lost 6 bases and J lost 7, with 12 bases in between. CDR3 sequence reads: CASRGGVVGYTF. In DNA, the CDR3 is TGTGCCAGCAGGGGGGGGGTGGTTGGCTACACCTTC.

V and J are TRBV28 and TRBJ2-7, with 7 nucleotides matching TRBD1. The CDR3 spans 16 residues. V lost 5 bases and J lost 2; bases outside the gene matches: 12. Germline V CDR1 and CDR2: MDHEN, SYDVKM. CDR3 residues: CASSRFPRDSAYEQYF. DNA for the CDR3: TGTGCCAGCAGTCGGTTCCCCCGGGACAGCGCCTACGAGCAGTACTTC. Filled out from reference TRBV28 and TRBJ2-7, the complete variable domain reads DVKVTQSSRYLVKRTGEKVFLECVQDMDHENMFWYRQDPGLGLRLIYFSYDVKMKEKGDIPEGYSVSREKKERFSLILESASTNQTSMYLCASSRFPRDSAYEQYFGPGTRLTVT.

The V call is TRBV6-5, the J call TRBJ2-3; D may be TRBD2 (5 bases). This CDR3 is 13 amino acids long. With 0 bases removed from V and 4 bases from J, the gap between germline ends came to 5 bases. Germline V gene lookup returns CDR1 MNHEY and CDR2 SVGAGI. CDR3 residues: CASSYSGADTQYF. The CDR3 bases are TGTGCCAGCAGTTACTCCGGGGCAGATACGCAGTATTTT.

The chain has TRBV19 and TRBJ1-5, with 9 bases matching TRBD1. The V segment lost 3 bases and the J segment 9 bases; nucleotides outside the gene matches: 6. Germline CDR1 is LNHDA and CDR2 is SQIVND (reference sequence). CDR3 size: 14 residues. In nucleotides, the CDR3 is TGTGCCAGTAGTATTGAGCACAGGGGGCGGCCCCAGCATTTT. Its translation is CASSIEHRGRPQHF.

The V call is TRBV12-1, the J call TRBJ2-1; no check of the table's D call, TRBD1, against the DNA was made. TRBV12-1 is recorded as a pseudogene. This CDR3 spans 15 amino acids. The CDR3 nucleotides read TGTGCCAGCAGGGACGACAGGGGTCCGGACAATGAGCAGTTCTTC. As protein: CASRDDRGPDNEQFF.

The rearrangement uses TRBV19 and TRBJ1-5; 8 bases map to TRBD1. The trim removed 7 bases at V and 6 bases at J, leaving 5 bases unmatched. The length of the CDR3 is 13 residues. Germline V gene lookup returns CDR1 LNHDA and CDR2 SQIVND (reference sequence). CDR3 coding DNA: TGTGCCAGTACCAGGGGGCAGGGTCAGCCCCAGCATTTT. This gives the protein CASTRGQGQPQHF.

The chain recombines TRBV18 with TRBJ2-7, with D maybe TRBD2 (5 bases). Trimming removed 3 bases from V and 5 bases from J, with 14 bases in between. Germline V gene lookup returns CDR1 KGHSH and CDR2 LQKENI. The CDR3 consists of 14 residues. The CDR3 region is CASSPRASINEQYF. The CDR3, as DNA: TGTGCCAGCTCACCTAGGGCTAGCATCAACGAGCAGTACTTC.

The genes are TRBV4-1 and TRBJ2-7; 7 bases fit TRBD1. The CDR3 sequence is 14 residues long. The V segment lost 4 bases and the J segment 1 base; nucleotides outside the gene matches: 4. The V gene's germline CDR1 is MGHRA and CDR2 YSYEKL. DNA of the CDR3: TGCGCCAGCAGCCTGGGGACAGCTTCCTACGAGCAGTACTTC. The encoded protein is CASSLGTASYEQYF.

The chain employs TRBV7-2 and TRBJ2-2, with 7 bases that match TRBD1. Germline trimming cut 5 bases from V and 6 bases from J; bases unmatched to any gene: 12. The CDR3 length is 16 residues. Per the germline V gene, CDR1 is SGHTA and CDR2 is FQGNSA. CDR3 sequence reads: CASSLTRGSVAGELFF. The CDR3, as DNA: TGTGCCAGCAGCCTGACCAGGGGGTCAGTAGCCGGGGAGCTGTTTTTT.

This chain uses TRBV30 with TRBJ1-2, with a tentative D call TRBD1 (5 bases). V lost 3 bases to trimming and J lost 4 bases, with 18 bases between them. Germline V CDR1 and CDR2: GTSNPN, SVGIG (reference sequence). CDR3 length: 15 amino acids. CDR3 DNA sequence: TGTGCCTGGAGGATGACTTCGACAGTTTCCTATGGCTACACCTTC. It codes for CAWRMTSTVSYGYTF. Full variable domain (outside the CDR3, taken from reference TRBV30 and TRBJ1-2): SQTIHQWPATLVQPVGSPLSLECTVEGTSNPNLYWYRQAAGRGLQLLFYSVGIGQISSEVPQNLSASRPQDRQFILSSKKLLLSDSGFYLCAWRMTSTVSYGYTFGSGTRLTVV.

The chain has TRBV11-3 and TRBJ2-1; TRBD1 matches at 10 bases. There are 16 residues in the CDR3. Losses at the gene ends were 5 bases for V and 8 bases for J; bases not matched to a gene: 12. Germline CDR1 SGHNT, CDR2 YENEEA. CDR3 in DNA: TGTGCCAGCAGCCAACAGGGACAGGGGATTAAAGATGAGCAGTTCTTC. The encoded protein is CASSQQGQGIKDEQFF.

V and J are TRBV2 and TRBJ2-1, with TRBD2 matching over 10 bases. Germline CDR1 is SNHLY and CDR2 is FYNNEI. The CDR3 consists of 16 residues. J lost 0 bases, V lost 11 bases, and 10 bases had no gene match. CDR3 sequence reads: CAGWTSGVSSYNEQFF. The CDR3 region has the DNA TGTGCCGGATGGACTAGCGGAGTTAGCTCCTACAATGAGCAGTTCTTC.

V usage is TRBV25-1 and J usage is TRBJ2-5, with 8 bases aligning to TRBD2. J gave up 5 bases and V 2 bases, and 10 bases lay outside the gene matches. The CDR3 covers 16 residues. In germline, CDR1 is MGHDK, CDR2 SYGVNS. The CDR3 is CASSELIAGIGETQYF. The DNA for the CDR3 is TGTGCCAGCAGTGAACTGATAGCGGGAATAGGGGAGACCCAGTACTTC.

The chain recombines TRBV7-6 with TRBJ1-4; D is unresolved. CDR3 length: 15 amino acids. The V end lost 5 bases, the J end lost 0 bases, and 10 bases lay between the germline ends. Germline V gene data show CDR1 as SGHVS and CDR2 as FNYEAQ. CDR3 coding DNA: TGTGCCAGCAGCCAGACAACTGCAACTAATGAAAAACTGTTTTTT. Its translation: CASSQTTATNEKLFF.

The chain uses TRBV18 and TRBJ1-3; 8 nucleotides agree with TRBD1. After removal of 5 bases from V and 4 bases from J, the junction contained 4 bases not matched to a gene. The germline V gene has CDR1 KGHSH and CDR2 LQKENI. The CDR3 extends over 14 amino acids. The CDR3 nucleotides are TGTGCCAGCTCATCTGGGACAGGAGGAAACACCATATATTTT. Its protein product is CASSSGTGGNTIYF.

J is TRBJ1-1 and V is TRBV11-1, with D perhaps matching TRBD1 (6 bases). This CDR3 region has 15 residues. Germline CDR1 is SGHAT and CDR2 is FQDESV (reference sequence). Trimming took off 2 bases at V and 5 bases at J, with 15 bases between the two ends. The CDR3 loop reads CASSLLQVQGTEAFF. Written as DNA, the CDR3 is TGTGCCAGCAGCTTACTGCAGGTGCAGGGGACTGAAGCTTTCTTT. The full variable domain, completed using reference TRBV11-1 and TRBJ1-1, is EAEVAQSPRYKITEKSQAVAFWCDPISGHATLYWYRQILGQGPELLVQFQDESVVDDSQLPKDRFSAERLKGVDSTLKIQPAELGDSAMYLCASSLLQVQGTEAFFGQGTRLTVV.

CDR3 amino acids: CASSPRDSRWEAEAFF. CDR3 bases: TGCGCCAGCAGCCCCCGGGACAGCCGATGGGAGGCTGAAGCTTTCTTT. This chain uses TRBV5-1 with TRBJ1-1; 7 positions agree with TRBD1. V shed 4 bases and J 6 bases; nucleotides not matched to a gene: 15. CDR3 length: 16 amino acids. In germline, CDR1 is SGHRS, CDR2 YFSETQ.

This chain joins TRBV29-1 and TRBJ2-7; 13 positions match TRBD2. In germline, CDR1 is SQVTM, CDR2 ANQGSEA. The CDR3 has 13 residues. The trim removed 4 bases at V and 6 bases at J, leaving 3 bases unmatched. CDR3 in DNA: TGCAGCGTTGTACTAGCGGGGGGGCGCGAGCAGTACTTC. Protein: CSVVLAGGREQYF.